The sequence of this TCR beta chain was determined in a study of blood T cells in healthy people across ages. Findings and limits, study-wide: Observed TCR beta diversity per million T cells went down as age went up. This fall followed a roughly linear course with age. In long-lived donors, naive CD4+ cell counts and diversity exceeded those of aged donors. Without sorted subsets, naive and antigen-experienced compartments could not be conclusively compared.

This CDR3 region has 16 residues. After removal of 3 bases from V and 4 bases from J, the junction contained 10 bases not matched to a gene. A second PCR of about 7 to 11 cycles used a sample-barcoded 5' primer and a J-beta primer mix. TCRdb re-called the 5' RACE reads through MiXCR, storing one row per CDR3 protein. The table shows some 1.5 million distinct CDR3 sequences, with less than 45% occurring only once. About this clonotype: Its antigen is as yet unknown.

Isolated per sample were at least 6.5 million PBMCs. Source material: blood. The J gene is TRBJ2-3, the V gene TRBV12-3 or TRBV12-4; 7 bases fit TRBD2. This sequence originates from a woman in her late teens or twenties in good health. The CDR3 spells CASSLRGGSSPDTQYF. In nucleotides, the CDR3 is TGTGCCAGCAGTTTGAGGGGCGGGAGCAGCCCAGATACGCAGTATTTT.